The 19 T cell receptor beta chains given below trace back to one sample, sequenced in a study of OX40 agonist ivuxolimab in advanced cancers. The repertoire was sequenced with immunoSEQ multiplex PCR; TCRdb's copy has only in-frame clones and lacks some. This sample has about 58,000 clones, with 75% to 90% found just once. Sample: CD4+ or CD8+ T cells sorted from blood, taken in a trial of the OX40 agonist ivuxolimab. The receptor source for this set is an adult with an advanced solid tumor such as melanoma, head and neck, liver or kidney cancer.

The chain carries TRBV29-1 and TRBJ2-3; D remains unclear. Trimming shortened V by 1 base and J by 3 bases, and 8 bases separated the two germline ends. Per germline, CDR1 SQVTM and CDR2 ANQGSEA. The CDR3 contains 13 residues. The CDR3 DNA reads TGCAGCGTTGAAGTAGCAACGACAGATACGCAGTATTTT. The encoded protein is CSVEVATTDTQYF.

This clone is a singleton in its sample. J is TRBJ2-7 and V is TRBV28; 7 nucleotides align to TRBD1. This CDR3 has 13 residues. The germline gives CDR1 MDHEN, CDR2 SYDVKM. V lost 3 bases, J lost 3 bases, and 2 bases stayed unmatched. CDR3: CASSFRDSYEQYF. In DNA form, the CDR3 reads TGTGCCAGCAGTTTTAGGGACAGCTACGAGCAGTACTTC.

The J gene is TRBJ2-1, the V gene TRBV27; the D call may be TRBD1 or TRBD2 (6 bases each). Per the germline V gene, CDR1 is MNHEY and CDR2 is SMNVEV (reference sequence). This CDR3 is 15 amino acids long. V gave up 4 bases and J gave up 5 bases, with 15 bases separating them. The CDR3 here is CASSSPGGPDNEQFF. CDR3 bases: TGTGCCAGCAGTTCCCCTGGGGGGCCGGACAATGAGCAGTTCTTC.

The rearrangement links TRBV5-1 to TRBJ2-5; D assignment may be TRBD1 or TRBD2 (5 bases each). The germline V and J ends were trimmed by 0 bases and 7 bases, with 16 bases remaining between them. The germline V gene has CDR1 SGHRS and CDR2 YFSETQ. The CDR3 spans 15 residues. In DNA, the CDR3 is TGCGCCAGCAGCTTGGGGGTGGGGACGGCAGGGACCCAGTACTTC. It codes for CASSLGVGTAGTQYF.

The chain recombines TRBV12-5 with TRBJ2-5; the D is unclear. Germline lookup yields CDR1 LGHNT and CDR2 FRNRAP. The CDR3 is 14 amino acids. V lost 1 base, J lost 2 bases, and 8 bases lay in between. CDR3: CASGLDFGQETQYF. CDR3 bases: TGTGCTAGTGGTTTGGATTTCGGACAAGAGACCCAGTACTTC.

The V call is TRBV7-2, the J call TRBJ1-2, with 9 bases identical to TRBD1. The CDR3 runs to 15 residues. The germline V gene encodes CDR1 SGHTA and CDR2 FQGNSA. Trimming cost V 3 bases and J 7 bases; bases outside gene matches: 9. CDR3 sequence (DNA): TGTGCCAGCAGCTTGACAGGGGGAAAAGCCTCTGGCTACACCTTC. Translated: CASSLTGGKASGYTF.

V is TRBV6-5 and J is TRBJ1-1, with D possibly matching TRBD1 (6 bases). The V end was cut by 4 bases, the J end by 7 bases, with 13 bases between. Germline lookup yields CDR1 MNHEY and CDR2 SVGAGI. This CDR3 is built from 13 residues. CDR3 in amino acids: CASSLGDTFEAFF. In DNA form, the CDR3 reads TGTGCCAGCAGTTTGGGGGACACCTTTGAAGCTTTCTTT.

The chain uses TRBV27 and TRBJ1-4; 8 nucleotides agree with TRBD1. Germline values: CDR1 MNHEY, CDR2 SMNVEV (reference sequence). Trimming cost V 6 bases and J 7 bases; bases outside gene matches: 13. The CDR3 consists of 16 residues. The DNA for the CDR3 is TGTGCCAGCAGATCCTTACAGGGGGGGTATGGTGAAAAACTGTTTTTT. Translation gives CASRSLQGGYGEKLFF.

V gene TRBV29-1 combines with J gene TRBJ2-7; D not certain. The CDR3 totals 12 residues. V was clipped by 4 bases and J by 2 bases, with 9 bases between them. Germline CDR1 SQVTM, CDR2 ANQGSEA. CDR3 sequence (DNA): TGCAGCGTTGCGCAGGTTCCCTACGAGCAGTACTTC. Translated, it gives CSVAQVPYEQYF.

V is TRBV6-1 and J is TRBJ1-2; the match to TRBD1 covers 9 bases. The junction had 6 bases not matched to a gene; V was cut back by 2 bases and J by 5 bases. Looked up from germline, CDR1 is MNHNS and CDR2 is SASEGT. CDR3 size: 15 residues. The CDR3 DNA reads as TGTGCCAGCAGTGAAAGAACAGGGGGCTTTTATGGCTACACCTTC. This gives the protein CASSERTGGFYGYTF.

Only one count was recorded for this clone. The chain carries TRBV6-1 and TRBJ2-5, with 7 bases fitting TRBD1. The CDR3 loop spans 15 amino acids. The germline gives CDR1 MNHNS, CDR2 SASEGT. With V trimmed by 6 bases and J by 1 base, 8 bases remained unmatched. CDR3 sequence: CASRNRGAGQETQYF. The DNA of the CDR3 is TGTGCCAGCAGGAACAGGGGCGCCGGCCAAGAGACCCAGTACTTC.

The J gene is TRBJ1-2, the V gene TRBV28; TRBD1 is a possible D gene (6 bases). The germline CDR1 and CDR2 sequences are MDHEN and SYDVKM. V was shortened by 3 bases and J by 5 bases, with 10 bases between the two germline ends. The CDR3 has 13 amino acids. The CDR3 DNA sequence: TGTGCCAGCAGTTTCGGACAGAATTATGGCTACACCTTC. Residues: CASSFGQNYGYTF.

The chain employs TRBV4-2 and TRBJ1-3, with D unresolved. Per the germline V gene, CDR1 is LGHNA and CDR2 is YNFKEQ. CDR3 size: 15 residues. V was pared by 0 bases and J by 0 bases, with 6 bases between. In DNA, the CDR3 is TGTGCCAGCAGCCAAGATCAGTCCTCTGGAAACACCATATATTTT. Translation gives CASSQDQSSGNTIYF.

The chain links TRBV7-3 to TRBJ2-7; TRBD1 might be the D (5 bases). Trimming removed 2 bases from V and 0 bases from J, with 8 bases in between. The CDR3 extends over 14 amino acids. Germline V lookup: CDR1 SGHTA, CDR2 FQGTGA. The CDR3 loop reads CASSLSTGSYEQYF. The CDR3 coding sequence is TGTGCCAGCAGCTTATCTACAGGCTCCTACGAGCAGTACTTC.

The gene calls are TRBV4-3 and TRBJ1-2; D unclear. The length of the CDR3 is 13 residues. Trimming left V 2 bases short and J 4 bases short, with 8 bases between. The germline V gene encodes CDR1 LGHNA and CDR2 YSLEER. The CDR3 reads CASSQPSGYGYTF. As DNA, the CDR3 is TGCGCCAGCAGCCAACCATCGGGCTATGGCTACACCTTC.

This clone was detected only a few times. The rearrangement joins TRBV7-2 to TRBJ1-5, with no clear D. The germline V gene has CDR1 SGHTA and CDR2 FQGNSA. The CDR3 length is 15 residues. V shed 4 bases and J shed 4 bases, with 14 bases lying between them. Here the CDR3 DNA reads TGTGCCAGCAGCTGGACCGGAGAACATAATCAGCCCCAGCATTTT. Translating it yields CASSWTGEHNQPQHF.

The CDR3 sequence: CASSLEPNTEAFF. DNA of the CDR3: TGTGCCAGCAGCTTAGAACCGAACACTGAAGCTTTCTTT. The chain uses TRBV11-3 and TRBJ1-1; D gene ambiguous. The CDR3 is made up of 13 amino acids. Germline V gives CDR1 SGHNT, CDR2 YENEEA. Trimming stripped 0 bases from V and 1 base from J, with 3 bases between.

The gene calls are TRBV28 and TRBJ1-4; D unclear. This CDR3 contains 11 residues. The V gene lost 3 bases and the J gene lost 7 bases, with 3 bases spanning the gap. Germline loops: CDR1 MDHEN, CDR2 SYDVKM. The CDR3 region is CASSLFEKLFF. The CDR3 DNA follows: TGTGCCAGCAGTTTGTTTGAAAAACTGTTTTTT.

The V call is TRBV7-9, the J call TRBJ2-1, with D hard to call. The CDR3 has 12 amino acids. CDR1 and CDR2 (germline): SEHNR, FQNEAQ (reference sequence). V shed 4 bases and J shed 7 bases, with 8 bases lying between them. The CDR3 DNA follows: TGTGCCAGCAGCTCGCAGGAAAATGAGCAGTTCTTC. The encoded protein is CASSSQENEQFF. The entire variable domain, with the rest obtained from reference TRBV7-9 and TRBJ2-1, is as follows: DTGVSQNPRHKITKRGQNVTFRCDPISEHNRLYWYRQTLGQGPEFLTYFQNEAQLEKSRLLSDRFSAERPKGSFSTLEIQRTEQGDSAMYLCASSSQENEQFFGPGTRLTVL.